These 4 T cell receptor beta chains share one sample of origin, sequenced in a study of T-cell reconstitution after alpha-beta-depleted transplantation in children. As it was prepared, the TCRbeta library received unique molecular identifiers. TCRdb redid the calling of the PCR reads with MiXCR, one entry per CDR3 protein. The sample consists of about 420,000 distinct CDR3 sequences, around 15% of them appearing once. The source was PBMCs, mostly from graft donor cells, collected 360 days after TCRalphabeta/CD19-depleted stem cell transplant. Receptor source: a boy younger than two who had a stem cell transplant for Wiskott-Aldrich syndrome, so the T cells may come from the graft donor.

The chain is built from TRBV24-1 and TRBJ2-5; 7 positions agree with TRBD2. V shed 6 bases, J shed 1 base, and the junction held 7 bases outside the gene matches. The CDR3 is made up of 15 amino acids. CDR1 is KGHDR, CDR2 SFDVKD, per germline. CDR3 sequence: CATSPWGGLQETQYF. CDR3 DNA sequence: TGTGCCACCAGTCCCTGGGGAGGGCTCCAAGAGACCCAGTACTTC.

V gene TRBV10-3 combines with J gene TRBJ1-2; D is possibly TRBD1 (6 bases). Trimming cost V 9 bases and J 4 bases, with 12 bases left between them. This CDR3 is 12 amino acids long. CDR1 is ENHRY and CDR2 is SYGVKD in the germline V gene. The CDR3 DNA reads TGTGCCATTGGACAGACTTTCTATGGCTACACCTTC. Translation: CAIGQTFYGYTF.

This clonotype was observed a handful of times. The chain couples TRBV7-9 to TRBJ2-5; D not resolved. The V and J ends lost 4 bases and 0 bases respectively, with 12 bases between them. Germline lookup yields CDR1 SEHNR and CDR2 FQNEAQ (reference sequence). The CDR3 is 15 residues long. The CDR3 region is CASSSRSWYQETQYF. CDR3 bases: TGTGCCAGCAGCTCGCGATCTTGGTACCAAGAGACCCAGTACTTC.

The chain uses TRBV7-2 and TRBJ1-3; D is ambiguous. Looked up from germline, CDR1 is SGHTA and CDR2 is FQGNSA. This CDR3 is built from 13 residues. Trimming shortened V by 4 bases and J by 4 bases, and 8 bases separated the two germline ends. The CDR3 here is CASSSRAGNTIYF. CDR3 sequence (DNA): TGTGCCAGCAGCTCACGTGCCGGAAACACCATATATTTT.